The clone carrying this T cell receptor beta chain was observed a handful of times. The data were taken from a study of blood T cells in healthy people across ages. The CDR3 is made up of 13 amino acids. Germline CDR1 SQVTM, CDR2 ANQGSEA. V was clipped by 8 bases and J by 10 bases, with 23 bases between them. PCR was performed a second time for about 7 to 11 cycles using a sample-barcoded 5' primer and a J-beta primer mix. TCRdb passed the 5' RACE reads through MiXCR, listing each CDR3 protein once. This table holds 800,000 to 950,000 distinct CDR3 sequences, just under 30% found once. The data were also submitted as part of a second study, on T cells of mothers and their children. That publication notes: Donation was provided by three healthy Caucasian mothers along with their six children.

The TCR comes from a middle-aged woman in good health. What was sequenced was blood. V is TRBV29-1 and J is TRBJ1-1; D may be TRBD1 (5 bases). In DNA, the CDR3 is TGCAGCTCCTCTCTGGGACCTACTCAAGGAGCTTTCTTT. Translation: CSSSLGPTQGAFF.